The clone carrying this T cell receptor (beta chain) was counted a single time. Libraries were prepared by immunoSEQ multiplex PCR; TCRdb keeps only in-frame clonotypes and omits some of them. The sample lists fewer than 100,000 clones, 81% occurring once. This CDR3 has 17 residues. Trimming took 4 bases from V and 7 from J; bases not matched to a gene: 9. The germline gives CDR1 SGHKS, CDR2 YYEKEE (reference sequence). Mismatch repair deficiency was confirmed in all patients, by PCR or immunohistochemistry. This entry is derived from a study of PD-1 blockade in mismatch repair-deficient tumors. The specimen comprised peripheral blood, sampled 12 weeks after starting pembrolizumab. The chain recombines TRBV5-5 with TRBJ2-6; 12 bases agree with TRBD1. The TCR comes from an adult with mismatch repair-deficient cancer. CDR3: CASSLRDRGPLANVLTF. CDR3 coding DNA: TGTGCCAGCAGCCTCCGGGACAGGGGGCCCCTCGCCAACGTCCTGACTTTC.